This T cell receptor beta chain was sequenced during a study of blood T cell repertoires in COVID-19. In the study overall: Acute and convalescent COVID-19 samples came from the United States, Italy and Spain. Nucleic acid was either cDNA or gDNA, and it came from T cells, B-cell-depleted T cells, or PBMCs.

In the study's own analysis: By means of reference gene primer amplification, nucleated cell counts were estimated. The data were produced by immunoSEQ multiplex PCR, yet TCRdb's version contains in-frame clones alone and is incomplete. V, J and clone size were drawn from that table, and D and trimming were deduced from the DNA. The table has about 120,000 clones, 85% seen once. The V gene lost 0 bases and the J gene lost 8 bases, with 13 bases spanning the gap. The CDR3 extends over 15 amino acids. Germline V gene lookup returns CDR1 LGHDT and CDR2 YNNKEL (reference sequence). Sequenced input: peripheral blood. This receptor was identified in a human donor in a cohort sampled during active COVID-19. V is TRBV3-1 (or the pseudogene TRBV3-2) and J is TRBJ1-4, with D perhaps matching TRBD1 (5 bases). The CDR3 DNA sequence: TGTGCCAGCAGCCAAGAGGGGCCGGGGGAAGAAAAACTGTTTTTT. Translating gives CASSQEGPGEEKLFF.